Listed below are T cell receptor beta chains from one sample, sequenced in a study of T cell repertoires in cytomegalovirus infection. One entry per CDR3 protein results from TCRdb running MiXCR on the reads. Of about 100,000 distinct CDR3 sequences in the sample, 20% to 30% are singletons; the top ten hold roughly two fifths. The material sequenced was CD8+ T cells from PBMCs. Receptors were obtained from a human donor in good health (CMV status not recorded). Some clones in this sample may be carry-over from other donors' samples. The CDR3 runs from the conserved cysteine through the conserved F or W. A D gene is named only where the DNA matches it firmly. Not all rows give a size; the values are once, few, many and, for expanded clones, a class.

TRBD2 | TRBJ2-5 | - | TRBV4-1 | CASSQEGEGMGQETQYF | TGCGCCAGCAGCCAAGAAGGGGAGGGCATGGGGCAAGAGACCCAGTACTTC
- | TRBJ1-2 | few | TRBV12-3/TRBV12-4 | CASGYSGLYGYTF | TGTGCCAGCGGATACTCGGGGCTTTATGGCTACACCTTC
- | TRBJ2-5 | few | TRBV11-2 | CASSIPAEETQYF | TGTGCCAGCAGCATCCCAGCTGAAGAGACCCAGTACTTC
TRBD2 | TRBJ2-3 | many | TRBV5-1 | CASRGGSGGFTDTQYF | TGCGCCAGCAGAGGTGGTAGCGGGGGGTTTACAGATACGCAGTATTTT
- | TRBJ1-1 | - | TRBV10-2 | CASSGDIQYNTEAFF | TGCGCCAGCAGTGGGGACATACAATACAACACTGAAGCTTTCTTT
TRBD1 | TRBJ2-3 | - | TRBV7-9 | CASSTTGSTDTQYF | TGTGCCAGCAGCACGACAGGGAGCACAGATACGCAGTATTTT
- | TRBJ2-7 | few | TRBV10-3 | CAISEMDRPPRLTRGEQYF | TGTGCCATCAGTGAAATGGACAGACCACCTCGTCTTACCCGGGGCGAGCAGTACTTC
- | TRBJ2-1 | few | TRBV5-5 | CASSLAGFAYNEQFF | TGTGCCAGCAGCCTGGCAGGGTTCGCCTACAATGAGCAGTTCTTC
- | TRBJ2-7 | - | TRBV10-2 | CASSESISYEQYF | TGCGCCAGCAGTGAGTCGATCAGCTACGAGCAGTACTTC
TRBD2 | TRBJ2-1 | - | TRBV5-6 | CASSLTSGISYNEQFF | TGTGCCAGCAGTCTTACTAGCGGGATCTCCTACAATGAGCAGTTCTTC
- | TRBJ2-5 | - | TRBV29-1 | CSVESAGGETQYF | TGCAGCGTTGAGAGTGCTGGTGGAGAGACCCAGTACTTC
TRBD2 | TRBJ2-5 | few | TRBV3-1 | CASSQDIGLAGDQETQYF | TGTGCCAGCAGCCAAGATATAGGGCTAGCGGGGGACCAAGAGACCCAGTACTTC
- | TRBJ2-2 | few | TRBV4-1 | CASSQDPGRGLITGELFF | TGCGCCAGCAGCCAAGACCCCGGAAGGGGCCTTATAACCGGGGAGCTGTTTTTT
TRBD2 | TRBJ2-1 | many | TRBV9 | CASSVTSGSRDEQFF | TGTGCCAGCAGCGTGACTAGCGGGAGCCGGGATGAGCAGTTCTTC
- | TRBJ2-2 | many | TRBV7-9 | CASSLNPVVGELFF | TGTGCCAGCAGCTTAAACCCCGTTGTCGGGGAGCTGTTTTTT
TRBD2 | TRBJ2-2 | - | TRBV12-5 | CASGLGNGGANTGELFF | TGTGCTAGTGGTTTGGGGAACGGGGGGGCCAACACCGGGGAGCTGTTTTTT
- | TRBJ2-5 | many | TRBV7-6 | CASSSSVEGETQYF | TGTGCCAGCAGCTCCTCCGTAGAGGGAGAGACCCAGTACTTC
- | TRBJ1-1 | - | TRBV4-3 | CASSQDRSYTEAFF | TGCGCCAGCAGCCAAGATCGGAGTTACACTGAAGCTTTCTTT
- | TRBJ1-2 | - | TRBV10-3 | CAIRTSYGYTF | TGTGCCATCAGAACTTCTTATGGCTACACCTTC
TRBD1 | TRBJ1-5 | - | TRBV5-1 | CASSEGTGRQPQHF | TGCGCCAGCAGCGAAGGGACAGGGAGGCAGCCCCAGCATTTT
TRBD2 | TRBJ2-3 | few | TRBV20-1 | CSARGPTSGDTDTQYF | TGCAGTGCTAGAGGTCCGACTAGCGGAGACACAGATACGCAGTATTTT
TRBD2 | TRBJ2-1 | - | TRBV12-3/TRBV12-4 | CASSLAGLAGSSYNEQFF | TGTGCCAGCAGTTTAGCTGGACTAGCGGGTAGCTCCTACAATGAGCAGTTCTTC
TRBD1 | TRBJ2-3 | once | TRBV6-6 | CASNKGQSSTDTQYF | TGTGCCAGCAACAAGGGACAGTCAAGCACAGATACGCAGTATTTT
- | TRBJ1-1 | - | TRBV7-8 | CASSYRRGGQTEAFF | TGTGCCAGCAGCTACCGTCGGGGGGGGCAGACTGAAGCTTTCTTT
- | TRBJ2-7 | - | TRBV6-2/TRBV6-3 | CASSYSGTAYEQYF | TGTGCCAGCAGTTACTCTGGGACCGCCTACGAGCAGTACTTC
TRBD1 | TRBJ1-1 | few | TRBV4-3 | CASSQDSGTGLTNTEAFF | TGCGCCAGCAGCCAGGATTCCGGGACAGGGCTAACGAACACTGAAGCTTTCTTT
TRBD2 | TRBJ2-3 | - | TRBV4-3 | CASSQDSPLLAGIPMRTDTQYF | TGCGCCAGCAGCCAAGATTCTCCCTTACTAGCGGGGATACCTATGCGCACAGATACGCAGTATTTT
TRBD1 | TRBJ2-2 | many | TRBV7-2 | CASSQPTRQGATGELFF | TGTGCCAGCAGTCAGCCCACGAGACAGGGTGCCACCGGGGAGCTGTTTTTT